This T cell receptor beta chain was captured in a study of OX40 agonist ivuxolimab in advanced cancers. Study-wide context: At 82.7% male, the cohort had a mean age of around 56 years, ranging from about 23 to 79. Partial response was recorded in three patients: one hepatocellular carcinoma and two cutaneous melanoma cases. Overall study results and limits: Certain nonresponding patients likewise had low normalized T-cell clonal expansion.

Here immunoSEQ multiplex PCR was the method, and the copy in TCRdb shows in-frame clones only, minus some. The sample holds about 68,000 clones; around 80% are singletons and the top ten take 1.5% to 2%. The CDR3 is made up of 14 amino acids. Trimming took 0 bases from V and 5 from J, leaving 8 bases between them. From germline, CDR1 is LNHDA and CDR2 SQIVND (reference sequence). To note about this clone: Its antigen is as yet unknown.

The input for sequencing was CD4+ or CD8+ T cells sorted from blood, taken in a trial of the OX40 agonist ivuxolimab. The gene calls are TRBV19 and TRBJ1-5; unclear D gene. The TCR sequence derives from an adult with an advanced solid tumor such as melanoma, head and neck, liver or kidney cancer. The CDR3: CASSIEGFHQPQHF. The DNA for the CDR3 is TGTGCCAGTAGTATAGAGGGGTTTCATCAGCCCCAGCATTTT.